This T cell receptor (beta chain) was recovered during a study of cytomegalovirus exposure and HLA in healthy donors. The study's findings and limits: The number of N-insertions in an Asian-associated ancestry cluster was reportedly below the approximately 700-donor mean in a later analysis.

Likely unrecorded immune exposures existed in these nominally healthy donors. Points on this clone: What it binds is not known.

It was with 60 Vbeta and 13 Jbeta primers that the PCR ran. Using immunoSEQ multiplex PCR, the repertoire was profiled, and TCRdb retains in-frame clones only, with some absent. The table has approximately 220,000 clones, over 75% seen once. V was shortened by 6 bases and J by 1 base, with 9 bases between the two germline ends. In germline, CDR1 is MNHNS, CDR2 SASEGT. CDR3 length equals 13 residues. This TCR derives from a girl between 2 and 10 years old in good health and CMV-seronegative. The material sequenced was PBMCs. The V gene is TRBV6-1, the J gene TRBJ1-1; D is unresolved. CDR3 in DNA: TGTGCCAGCAGGGCGGGGAGGAACACTGAAGCTTTCTTT. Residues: CASRAGRNTEAFF.